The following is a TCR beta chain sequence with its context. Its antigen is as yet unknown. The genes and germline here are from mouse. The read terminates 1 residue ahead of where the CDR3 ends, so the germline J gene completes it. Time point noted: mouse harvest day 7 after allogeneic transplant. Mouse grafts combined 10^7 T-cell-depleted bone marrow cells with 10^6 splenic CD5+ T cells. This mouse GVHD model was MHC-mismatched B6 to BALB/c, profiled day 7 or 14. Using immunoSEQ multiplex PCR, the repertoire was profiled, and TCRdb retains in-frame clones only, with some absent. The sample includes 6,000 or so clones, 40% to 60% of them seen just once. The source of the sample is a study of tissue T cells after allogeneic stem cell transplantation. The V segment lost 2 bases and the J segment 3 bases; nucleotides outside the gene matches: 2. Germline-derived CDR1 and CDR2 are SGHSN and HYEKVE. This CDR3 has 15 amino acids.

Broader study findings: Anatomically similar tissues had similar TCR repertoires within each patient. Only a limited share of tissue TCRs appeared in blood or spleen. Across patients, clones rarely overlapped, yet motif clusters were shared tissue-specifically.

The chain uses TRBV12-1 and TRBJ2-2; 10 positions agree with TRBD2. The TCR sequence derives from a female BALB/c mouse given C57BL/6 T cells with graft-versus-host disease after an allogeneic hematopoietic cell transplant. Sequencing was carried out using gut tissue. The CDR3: CASSPDWGDTGQLYF. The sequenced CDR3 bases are TGTGCCAGCTCTCCTGACTGGGGGGACACCGGGCAGCTCTAC. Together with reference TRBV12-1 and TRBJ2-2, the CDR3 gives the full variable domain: DSGVVQSPRHIIKEKGGRSVLTCIPISGHSNVVWYQQTLGKELKFLIQHYEKVERDKGFLPSRFSVQQFDDYHSEMNMSALELEDSAMYFCASSPDWGDTGQLYFGEGSKLTVL.